This T cell receptor (beta chain) was sequenced for a study of shared clonotypes between healthy human individuals. Study-level results: There were few donors, and this limited the genetic and exposure-history diversity represented.

The test was conducted at deep level. Unsorted PBMC replicate PCRs used 250 to 350 ng DNA, tens of thousands of T cell genomes. TCRdb's copy holds only in-frame clones and misses some; the assay was immunoSEQ multiplex PCR. The sample lists 470,000 or so clones, around 73% occurring once. Note on this clone: The antigen remains undetermined.

Roughly 90 million PBMCs served as the genomic DNA source for unsorted samples. CDR3 length equals 15 residues. V lost 11 bases and J 4 bases, leaving 21 bases between the germline ends. Germline V CDR1 and CDR2: ENHRY, SYGVKD. The receptor comes from a middle-aged woman in good health. Some clones in this sample may be carry-over from other donors' samples. The chain uses TRBV10-3 and TRBJ1-3; the D is unclear. Sequencing used PBMCs. The CDR3 DNA reads as TGTGCCGTCCAAAAGGGCCTGGTTGGGGGAAACACCATATATTTT. Residues: CAVQKGLVGGNTIYF.